This is a list of T cell receptor beta chains from one sample in a study of OX40 agonist ivuxolimab in advanced cancers. The protocol was immunoSEQ multiplex PCR, while the TCRdb copy is restricted to in-frame clones and leaves out a portion. The sample includes tens of thousands of clones, approximately 90% seen only once; the top ten take about a quarter. The input for sequencing was CD4+ or CD8+ T cells sorted from blood, taken in a trial of the OX40 agonist ivuxolimab. The receptors originated from an adult with an advanced solid tumor such as melanoma, head and neck, liver or kidney cancer. CDR3s include the opening cysteine and the closing phenylalanine or tryptophan. D genes are given only for firm matches. Rows give clone size only sometimes, using once, few, many, or a class for an expanded clone.

TRBJ2-1 TRBD2 TRBV11-2 - CASSGVGLADNEQFF TGTGCCAGCAGCGGGGTGGGACTAGCGGACAATGAGCAGTTCTTC
TRBJ2-3 - TRBV9 - CASSVEGERDTQYF TGTGCCAGCAGCGTAGAGGGTGAGAGGGATACGCAGTATTTT
TRBJ2-7 TRBD2 TRBV11-3 - CAMGSGTSGSYEQYF TGTGCCATGGGGAGTGGGACTAGCGGCTCCTACGAGCAGTACTTC
TRBJ1-6 - TRBV11-2 - CASSDRFSSYNSPLHF TGTGCCAGCAGCGACAGGTTTAGCTCCTATAATTCACCCCTCCACTTT
TRBJ2-7 - TRBV4-1 - CASSQGIGGAYEQYF TGCGCCAGCAGCCAAGGAATAGGGGGGGCCTACGAGCAGTACTTC
TRBJ2-2 - TRBV27 - CASSPSNTGELFF TGTGCCAGCAGTCCATCGAACACCGGGGAGCTGTTTTTT
TRBJ2-5 - TRBV9 - CASSVEAGMALQETQYF TGTGCCAGCAGCGTAGAGGCAGGGATGGCCCTCCAAGAGACCCAGTACTTC
TRBJ2-1 TRBD2 TRBV28 once CASRNLAGGSAEQFF TGTGCCAGCAGGAACCTGGCGGGAGGGTCCGCTGAGCAGTTCTTC
TRBJ1-5 - TRBV15 - CATSNFLSNQPQHF TGTGCCACCAGCAATTTCTTGAGCAATCAGCCCCAGCATTTT
TRBJ1-4 - TRBV19 - CASSILSGNEKLFF TGTGCCAGTAGTATCTTATCTGGGAATGAAAAACTGTTTTTT
TRBJ2-7 - TRBV7-3 - CASSSHTVPFNEQYF TGTGCCAGCAGCTCCCATACGGTACCCTTCAACGAGCAGTACTTC
TRBJ2-7 - TRBV6-5 - CASKDTAGYEQYF TGTGCCAGCAAGGATACGGCGGGTTACGAGCAGTACTTC
TRBJ2-7 - TRBV2 - CASSVTGYYEQYF TGTGCCAGCAGTGTGACGGGGTATTACGAGCAGTACTTC
TRBJ1-1 - TRBV10-3 - CAISENTLNTEAFF TGTGCCATCAGTGAAAACACGTTGAACACTGAAGCTTTCTTT
TRBJ2-7 TRBD1 TRBV25-1 - CASSVGTGGYEQYF TGTGCCAGCAGTGTTGGGACAGGGGGGTACGAGCAGTACTTC
TRBJ2-3 TRBD2 TRBV7-9 - CASSFGASGTDTQYF TGTGCCAGCAGCTTCGGGGCTAGCGGAACAGATACGCAGTATTTT
TRBJ1-1 - TRBV7-9 few CASSPGVEAFF TGTGCCAGCAGTCCCGGAGTTGAAGCTTTCTTT
TRBJ1-1 - TRBV5-5 - CASSLWGSGNTEAFF TGTGCCAGCAGCTTGTGGGGTTCGGGGAACACTGAAGCTTTCTTT
TRBJ2-7 TRBD1 TRBV6-1 - CASSEFGGTGFYEQYF TGTGCCAGCAGTGAATTCGGGGGGACAGGGTTTTACGAGCAGTACTTC
TRBJ1-1 - TRBV7-6 - CASSREGSNTEAFF TGTGCCAGCAGCCGCGAGGGCTCGAACACTGAAGCTTTCTTT
TRBJ2-1 - TRBV7-9 - CASSLSDLGSYNEQFF TGTGCCAGCAGCCTATCGGACCTAGGCTCCTACAATGAGCAGTTCTTC
TRBJ1-2 TRBD1 TRBV10-2 - CASNSGTGVATF TGCGCCAGCAATTCCGGGACAGGGGTTGCCACCTTC
TRBJ2-1 TRBD1 TRBV2 - CASSPGQGAFNEQFF TGTGCCAGCAGCCCGGGACAGGGGGCCTTTAATGAGCAGTTCTTC
TRBJ2-5 - TRBV27 - CASTLGETQYF TGTGCCAGCACCTTAGGGGAGACCCAGTACTTC
TRBJ1-3 TRBD1 TRBV6-5 - CASSGQGVGGNTIYF TGTGCCAGCAGCGGACAGGGGGTTGGCGGAAACACCATATATTTT
TRBJ2-1 TRBD2 TRBV6-6 - CASSQGLAPYNEQFF TGTGCCAGCAGTCAAGGACTAGCGCCCTACAATGAGCAGTTCTTC
TRBJ2-7 TRBD1 TRBV19 - CASSMGQAEAYEQYF TGTGCCAGTAGTATGGGACAGGCTGAAGCCTACGAGCAGTACTTC
TRBJ1-1 - TRBV28 - CASVEIGDWTEAFF TGTGCCAGCGTCGAAATCGGGGATTGGACTGAAGCTTTCTTT
TRBJ2-1 TRBD2 TRBV14 - CASSPSSGRRYKSYNEQFF TGTGCCAGCAGCCCATCTAGCGGGAGAAGATATAAGTCCTACAATGAGCAGTTCTTC
TRBJ1-1 - TRBV7-3 few CASSLSLNTEAFF TGTGCCAGCAGCTTAAGTTTGAACACTGAAGCTTTCTTT
TRBJ2-7 - TRBV6-1 - CASSHRRGYEQYF TGTGCCAGCAGCCACAGGAGAGGCTACGAGCAGTACTTC
TRBJ2-4 TRBD2 TRBV2 - CASSPRGTSKSAKNIQYF TGTGCCAGCAGTCCCCGAGGGACTAGCAAATCGGCTAAAAACATTCAGTACTTC
TRBJ2-7 TRBD1 TRBV19 once CASSTGQGPYEQYF TGTGCCAGTAGTACCGGACAGGGGCCCTACGAGCAGTACTTC
TRBJ2-3 - TRBV30 - CAWSVYGFTDTQYF TGTGCCTGGAGTGTCTACGGTTTCACAGATACGCAGTATTTT
TRBJ1-1 - TRBV10-1 - CASSGALNTEAFF TGCGCCAGCAGTGGTGCGCTGAACACTGAAGCTTTCTTT
TRBJ2-3 TRBD1 TRBV6-5 - CASSPTGEGDTQYF TGTGCCAGCAGTCCCACAGGGGAAGGAGATACGCAGTATTTT
TRBJ1-1 TRBD1 TRBV30 few CAWSETGFDTEAFF TGTGCCTGGAGTGAGACAGGGTTTGACACTGAAGCTTTCTTT
TRBJ2-1 - TRBV5-1 - CASSLGNGNSYNEQFF TGCGCCAGCAGCTTGGGGAATGGTAACTCCTACAATGAGCAGTTCTTC
TRBJ2-1 TRBD1 TRBV19 - CASSMDRAYNEQFF TGTGCCAGTAGTATGGACAGGGCTTACAATGAGCAGTTCTTC
TRBJ1-1 - TRBV5-5 - CASSLGANTEAFF TGTGCCAGCAGCTTGGGGGCGAACACTGAAGCTTTCTTT
TRBJ2-5 TRBD1 TRBV28 - CASSLQGGLGGRTQETQYF TGTGCCAGCAGTTTACAGGGCGGTTTAGGGGGCCGGACTCAAGAGACCCAGTACTTC
TRBJ1-4 TRBD1 TRBV28 - CASSTGQESTNEKLFF TGTGCCAGCAGTACGGGACAGGAGTCAACTAATGAAAAACTGTTTTTT